The 20 T cell receptor beta chains listed next were all sequenced from one sample in a study of cytomegalovirus exposure and HLA in healthy donors. Primers included in the PCR were 60 Vbeta and 13 Jbeta primers. TCRdb keeps only in-frame clones here, not all; method: immunoSEQ multiplex PCR. The top ten clones hold 1.3% to 1.5% of a sample with 160,000 or so clones, under 85% of them seen once. Specimen: PBMCs. Receptors originate from a woman aged 25 to 39 in good health and CMV-seronegative.

The chain combines TRBV5-8 with TRBJ1-2; D is unclear. This CDR3 has 13 residues. With 0 bases removed from V and 0 bases from J, the gap between germline ends came to 3 bases. The germline V gene encodes CDR1 SGHTS and CDR2 YDEGEE. CDR3 region: CASSLAANYGYTF. The CDR3 coding sequence is TGTGCCAGCAGCTTGGCTGCTAACTATGGCTACACCTTC.

This clone came up a few times. J is TRBJ2-3 and V is TRBV28; TRBD2 aligns across 9 bases. The germline V gene has CDR1 MDHEN and CDR2 SYDVKM. The CDR3 runs 14 residues. J gave up 1 base and V 7 bases, and 3 bases lay outside the gene matches. The CDR3 DNA is TGTGCCAGCAATCGCGGGGGGGGCACAGATACGCAGTATTTT. This codes for CASNRGGGTDTQYF.

The sample holds a few counts of this clone. This sequence joins TRBV27 and TRBJ2-1, with 8 nucleotides matching TRBD2. The ends lost 3 bases at V and 7 bases at J; junction bases unmatched: 11. This CDR3 has 16 residues. Germline V lookup: CDR1 MNHEY, CDR2 SMNVEV (reference sequence). The CDR3 protein is CASSFLPGGKGNEQFF. CDR3 DNA sequence: TGTGCCAGCAGTTTCCTCCCGGGGGGGAAGGGGAATGAGCAGTTCTTC.

The chain employs TRBV10-1 and TRBJ1-5, with 9 nucleotides matching TRBD1. Germline CDR1 WNHNN, CDR2 SYGVQD (reference sequence). CDR3 length equals 18 residues. The V and J ends lost 5 bases and 0 bases, in that order; junction bases with no gene match: 11. CDR3 DNA: TGCGCCAGCAGTACCGGGACAGGGACTTCGGATAGCAATCAGCCCCAGCATTTT. Translated, it gives CASSTGTGTSDSNQPQHF.

CDR3 DNA: TGTGCCAGTTCGCCGGGACATGGGGAGACCCAGTACTTC. Its protein product is CASSPGHGETQYF. The gene calls are TRBV19 and TRBJ2-5; D may be TRBD1 (6 bases). Germline CDR1 reads LNHDA; CDR2 reads SQIVND (reference sequence). V was shortened by 8 bases and J by 5 bases, with 15 bases between the two germline ends. There are 13 residues in the CDR3.

V usage is TRBV27 and J usage is TRBJ1-2; 9 bases are shared with TRBD1. The CDR3 loop spans 17 amino acids. Germline lookup yields CDR1 MNHEY and CDR2 SMNVEV (reference sequence). Trimming removed 2 bases from V and 7 bases from J; junction bases left unmatched: 14. As DNA, the CDR3 is TGTGCCAGCAGTTTAGGGGCAGGGACAGGGTCATTTCGTGGCTACACCTTC. This gives the protein CASSLGAGTGSFRGYTF.

This chain connects TRBV28 to TRBJ2-5; 9 bases agree with TRBD2. V dropped 3 bases and J dropped 2; count of bases not matched to a gene: 13. Per the germline V gene, CDR1 is MDHEN and CDR2 is SYDVKM. The CDR3 is 18 amino acids. Here the CDR3 DNA reads TGTGCCAGCAGTTTTGTCCGCGGGCGGGGGGGCTCACAAGAGACCCAGTACTTC. It translates to CASSFVRGRGGSQETQYF.

This clone has just a few counts. This rearrangement joins TRBV11-2 to TRBJ2-7, with 11 positions matching TRBD1. Germline V gene lookup returns CDR1 SGHAT and CDR2 FQNNGV. Trimming removed 5 bases from V and 7 bases from J; junction bases left unmatched: 10. This CDR3 region has 15 residues. The CDR3 here is CASSTLRDRGGEQYF. The CDR3 DNA sequence: TGTGCCAGCAGCACCCTCCGGGACAGGGGGGGTGAGCAGTACTTC.

This sequence joins TRBV7-2 and TRBJ2-2; D remains unclear. Trimming took 6 bases from V and 8 from J, leaving 13 bases between them. Germline V CDR1 and CDR2: SGHTA, FQGNSA. This CDR3 contains 13 residues. The CDR3 coding sequence is TGTGCCAGCAGGCCGACAATTAGGGGGGAGCTGTTTTTT. Its protein is CASRPTIRGELFF.

This clone was picked up a small number of times. In DNA, the CDR3 is TGTGCCAGCAGCGAAGGACAGGCATACGAGCAGTACTTC. Protein product: CASSEGQAYEQYF. The rearrangement links TRBV7-2 to TRBJ2-7, with TRBD1 matching over 7 bases. Germline values: CDR1 SGHTA, CDR2 FQGNSA. V lost 5 bases, J lost 4 bases, and 5 bases stayed unmatched. The CDR3 has 13 residues.

This chain joins TRBV5-4 and TRBJ1-2; 7 bases fit TRBD1. J was trimmed by 5 bases and V by 0 bases; bases with no gene match: 4. The CDR3 loop spans 14 amino acids. Germline CDR1 reads SGHNT; CDR2 reads YYREEE (reference sequence). In nucleotides, the CDR3 is TGTGCCAGCAGCTTGGTAGGGGACAGTTATGGCTACACCTTC. Translating it yields CASSLVGDSYGYTF. The full variable domain, its missing parts supplied by reference TRBV5-4 and TRBJ1-2, is ETGVTQSPTHLIKTRGQQVTLRCSSQSGHNTVSWYQQALGQGPQFIFQYYREEENGRGNFPPRFSGLQFPNYSSELNVNALELDDSALYLCASSLVGDSYGYTFGSGTRLTVV.

The chain uses TRBV6-5 and TRBJ2-5, with D tentatively TRBD2 (5 bases). The DNA end favors TRBJ2-7, so the J call may be wrong. There are 14 residues in the CDR3. Per the germline V gene, CDR1 is MNHEY and CDR2 is SVGAGI. In nucleotides, the CDR3 is TGTGCCAGCAGTAGATGGACTGAGTCCTACGAGCAGTACTTC. It specifies CASSRWTESYEQYF.

This clone was seen a few times. This rearrangement joins TRBV9 to TRBJ2-1; 10 positions match TRBD2. V trimming: 3 bases; J trimming: 7 bases; junction bases outside the gene matches: 10. The V gene's germline CDR1 is SGDLS and CDR2 YYNGEE. The length of the CDR3 is 16 residues. The CDR3 loop is CASSAPRAGGGNEQFF. The DNA for the CDR3 is TGTGCCAGCAGCGCCCCCCGAGCGGGGGGGGGTAATGAGCAGTTCTTC.

This rearrangement joins TRBV7-9 to TRBJ1-1; the D gene is possibly TRBD1 (5 bases). The length of the CDR3 is 16 residues. Per germline, CDR1 SEHNR and CDR2 FQNEAQ (reference sequence). Trimming took 8 bases from V and 1 from J, leaving 20 bases between them. The CDR3 DNA reads as TGTGCCAGCCCCTATATCAAAGGACACGAGAACACTGAAGCTTTCTTT. Protein product: CASPYIKGHENTEAFF.

The V call is TRBV2, the J call TRBJ1-5, with D unclear. Trimming shortened V by 7 bases and J by 5 bases, and 12 bases separated the two germline ends. The CDR3 spans 13 residues. Germline CDR1 reads SNHLY; CDR2 reads FYNNEI. The CDR3 region has the DNA TGTGCCAGCACTGCGAGAGGCGATCAGCCCCAGCATTTT. Translated, it gives CASTARGDQPQHF.

This chain uses TRBV5-1 with TRBJ2-1, with 11 positions matching TRBD2. Germline values: CDR1 SGHRS, CDR2 YFSETQ. The CDR3 loop spans 16 amino acids. Trimming cost V 1 base and J 5 bases; bases outside gene matches: 5. CDR3 in DNA: TGCGCCAGCAGCTTGTTGATAGCGGGGGGGGACAATGAGCAGTTCTTC. It translates to CASSLLIAGGDNEQFF.

This sequence joins TRBV7-2 and TRBJ1-2; no firm D call. The CDR3 is made up of 16 amino acids. Germline V CDR1 and CDR2: SGHTA, FQGNSA. The germline V and J ends were trimmed by 4 bases and 2 bases, with 17 bases remaining between them. CDR3 nucleotide sequence: TGTGCCAGCAGCTCCGAGGGTGGCCCCGTAAACTATGGCTACACCTTC. This translates into CASSSEGGPVNYGYTF.

V and J are TRBV7-6 and TRBJ1-2; no firm D call. The CDR3 sequence is 15 residues long. CDR1 is SGHVS, CDR2 FNYEAQ, per germline. The V gene lost 1 base and the J gene lost 4 bases, with 13 bases spanning the gap. CDR3 region: CASSLGAGPFYGYTF. CDR3 in DNA: TGTGCCAGCAGCTTAGGGGCTGGGCCCTTCTATGGCTACACCTTC.

CDR3 coding DNA: TGTGCCAGCTCACAAGGGACAGGGAATAATTCACCCCTCCACTTT. Amino acids: CASSQGTGNNSPLHF. The chain is built from TRBV18 and TRBJ1-6, with TRBD1 matching 9 bases. CDR3 size: 15 residues. The V and J ends lost 4 bases and 5 bases, in that order; junction bases with no gene match: 3. The germline CDR1 and CDR2 sequences are KGHSH and LQKENI.

This clone was found a few times. The chain's CDR3 is CASSSSFRGPTYEQYF. CDR3 sequence (DNA): TGTGCCAGCAGCTCTAGTTTCAGGGGTCCTACCTACGAGCAGTACTTC. The chain couples TRBV7-6 to TRBJ2-7; a weak D match, TRBD1 (6 bases). The CDR3 contains 16 residues. The germline V gene encodes CDR1 SGHVS and CDR2 FNYEAQ. Trimming pared 4 bases from V and 2 bases from J, leaving 18 bases between.